This paragraph reports one TCR beta chain. A read error may account for a junction end that differs from germline. The data originate from a study of PD-L1 blockade in urothelial cancer. Only in-frame clones appear in the TCRdb table, and some are missing; sequencing was by immunoSEQ multiplex PCR. The sample contains more than 40,000 clones, approximately 90% of which appear only once. Sequenced material: PBMCs, taken around atezolizumab (anti-PD-L1) treatment. This receptor was obtained from a woman aged 55-69 years with urothelial cancer.

CDR3: CASSRNPGQGNF. In DNA form, the CDR3 reads TGTGCCAGCAGTCGAAATCCGGGACAGGGCAACTTT. The V and J genes are TRBV28 and TRBJ1-6; 9 nucleotides agree with TRBD1. Germline CDR1 MDHEN, CDR2 SYDVKM. The CDR3 is 12 amino acids.